This T cell receptor (beta chain) was recorded in a study of blood T cells in healthy people across ages. About this clonotype: Antigen: not known.

Study results and caveats: PBMCs were not sorted, which prevented a conclusive comparison of naive versus antigen-experienced cells.

Trimming cost V 6 bases and J 5 bases; bases outside gene matches: 9. This CDR3 has 15 residues. The use of a sample-barcoded 5' primer and a J-beta primer mix characterized a second PCR of roughly 7 to 11 cycles. Each TCR beta cDNA got a 12-nucleotide random molecular identifier. TCRdb recomputed calls from the 5' RACE reads with MiXCR, one row per CDR3 protein. Here the sample spans about 720,000 distinct CDR3 sequences, 22% being singletons. Sequenced material: blood. The chain uses TRBV12-3 or TRBV12-4 and TRBJ2-5; 10 bases line up with TRBD2. The TCR originated in a man between 65 and 79 years old in good health. The CDR3 sequence: CASSALAGVRETQYF. CDR3 DNA sequence: TGTGCCAGCAGCGCTCTAGCGGGAGTTAGGGAGACCCAGTACTTC.